This T cell receptor (beta chain) was captured in a study of blood T cell repertoires in COVID-19. Measured with immunoSEQ multiplex PCR; TCRdb has only the in-frame clones, and not every one. The table includes fewer than 200,000 clones, more than 70% detected once. The germline V gene encodes CDR1 LGHNT and CDR2 FRNRAP. V gave up 6 bases and J gave up 3 bases, with 18 bases separating them. This CDR3 region has 15 residues. Sequencing was carried out using peripheral blood. The V gene is TRBV12-5, the J gene TRBJ2-7, with a tentative D call TRBD1 (7 bases). The clonotype comes from a man in his forties with active or convalescent COVID-19. CDR3 DNA sequence: TGTGCTAGTGGCCCCCAGGGGGAGGAATACTACGAGCAGTACTTC. Translating gives CASGPQGEEYYEQYF.